The sequence of this T cell receptor (beta chain) was determined in a study of shared clonotypes between healthy human individuals. Each subset's genomic DNA was split evenly across several immunoSEQ plates. Here immunoSEQ multiplex PCR was the method, and the copy in TCRdb shows in-frame clones only, minus some. This table has some 2,000,000 clones, approximately 94% appearing once. This clone was seen once. Germline loops: CDR1 KGHSH, CDR2 LQKENI. This CDR3 is 15 amino acids long. Trimming shortened V by 3 bases and J by 4 bases, and 13 bases separated the two germline ends. The chain recombines TRBV18 with TRBJ1-5; no clear D gene. The sequencing sample was made of naive CD4+ T cells sorted from blood. Regarding subset: CD45RA+ positively selected. The TCR comes from a man younger than 35 in good health. The CDR3 DNA reads as TGTGCCAGCTCACCTTCGCAGTCGGGAAATCAGCCCCAGCATTTT. Its translation: CASSPSQSGNQPQHF.